The source of this T cell receptor (beta chain) is a study of shared clonotypes between healthy human individuals. This CDR3 spans 15 amino acids. The germline CDR1 and CDR2 sequences are SEHNR and FQNEAQ (reference sequence). V lost 8 bases and J 1 base, leaving 15 bases between the germline ends. Deep was the level used in running the assay. Sequencing was performed with immunoSEQ multiplex PCR; in TCRdb, only in-frame clones are kept and a portion is missing. The table has about a million clones, roughly 80% seen once; the top ten hold approximately 0.95%. A remark on this clone: Its antigen is still unknown.

Notes on the study in general: Blood was the only sampled material, and tissue repertoires likely differ.

The rearrangement joins TRBV7-9 to TRBJ2-1; D gene uncertain. The specimen sequenced was memory CD4+ T cells from PBMCs. Specified subset: CD45RA-negative fraction. This TCR was sampled from a man aged 18-30 years in good health. Some clones in this sample may be carry-over from other donors' samples. Here the CDR3 reads CASHPGEWSYNEQFF. Written as DNA, the CDR3 is TGTGCCAGCCACCCGGGCGAGTGGTCCTACAATGAGCAGTTCTTC.